Below, 27 T cell receptor beta chains from the same sample are listed, as sequenced in a study of OX40 agonist ivuxolimab in advanced cancers. Sequenced by immunoSEQ multiplex PCR; TCRdb stores in-frame clones only, minus some. The sample gives about 94,000 clones, more than 75% of which show up once; approximately 0.29% is in the top ten. The input for sequencing was CD4+ or CD8+ T cells sorted from blood, taken in a trial of the OX40 agonist ivuxolimab. These receptors were taken from an adult with an advanced solid tumor such as melanoma, head and neck, liver or kidney cancer.

The chain links TRBV19 to TRBJ2-3; the match to TRBD1 covers 7 bases. V was clipped by 4 bases and J by 6 bases; unmatched bases: 16. Looked up from germline, CDR1 is LNHDA and CDR2 is SQIVND (reference sequence). This CDR3 spans 17 amino acids. This CDR3 is CASSSPKGARGFDTQYF. The DNA of the CDR3 is TGTGCCAGTAGTAGCCCTAAGGGGGCGAGGGGTTTTGATACGCAGTATTTT.

The CDR3 here is CASSLQGAGTEAFF. CDR3 DNA sequence: TGTGCCAGCAGCTTACAGGGGGCGGGCACTGAAGCTTTCTTT. The chain combines TRBV7-9 with TRBJ1-1; 8 bases map to TRBD1. From germline, CDR1 is SEHNR and CDR2 FQNEAQ (reference sequence). Trimming at V came to 2 bases and at J to 4 bases, leaving 3 bases not matched to a gene. The CDR3 is 14 residues long.

The chain combines TRBV30 with TRBJ2-7; TRBD1 matches 7 bases. Per the germline V gene, CDR1 is GTSNPN and CDR2 is SVGIG (reference sequence). CDR3 length: 13 residues. Trimming removed 3 bases from V and 0 bases from J; junction bases left unmatched: 2. The CDR3 DNA sequence: TGTGCCTGGAGGGACAGGACCTCCTACGAGCAGTACTTC. Translating gives CAWRDRTSYEQYF.

The rearrangement uses TRBV7-2 and TRBJ1-4, with 7 positions matching TRBD1. V trimming: 3 bases; J trimming: 4 bases; junction bases outside the gene matches: 8. The CDR3 totals 16 residues. Germline V lookup: CDR1 SGHTA, CDR2 FQGNSA. The CDR3 bases are TGTGCCAGCAGCTTGGGGCCGGACAGGCGTAATGAAAAACTGTTTTTT. Protein product: CASSLGPDRRNEKLFF. Variable domain in full (rest from reference TRBV7-2 and TRBJ1-4): GAGVSQSPSNKVTEKGKDVELRCDPISGHTALYWYRQSLGQGLEFLIYFQGNSAPDKSGLPSDRFSAERTGGSVSTLTIQRTQQEDSAVYLCASSLGPDRRNEKLFFGSGTQLSVL.

The V and J genes are TRBV10-3 and TRBJ2-3, with 9 bases identical to TRBD1. Germline loops: CDR1 ENHRY, CDR2 SYGVKD. After removal of 5 bases from V and 0 bases from J, the junction contained 6 bases not matched to a gene. The CDR3 length is 16 residues. Here the CDR3 DNA reads TGTGCCATCAGTCCCGGGACAGGGACGAGCACAGATACGCAGTATTTT. It translates to CAISPGTGTSTDTQYF.

The chain is built from TRBV27 and TRBJ1-1; tentative D call: TRBD1 (5 bases). The CDR3 length is 17 residues. Germline CDR1 is MNHEY and CDR2 is SMNVEV (reference sequence). Trimming removed 4 bases from V and 0 bases from J, with 18 bases in between. In DNA, the CDR3 is TGTGCCAGCAGTTCACCGGGACGTATTAATATGAACACTGAAGCTTTCTTT. Amino acids: CASSSPGRINMNTEAFF.

The rearrangement uses TRBV6-5 and TRBJ2-7, with D possibly matching TRBD2 (5 bases). Germline V gene data show CDR1 as MNHEY and CDR2 as SVGAGI. The CDR3 consists of 12 residues. The V and J ends lost 5 bases and 2 bases respectively, with 7 bases between them. In DNA form, the CDR3 reads TGTGCCAGCAGTGGAGGACCCTACGAGCAGTACTTC. This codes for CASSGGPYEQYF.

The genes are TRBV5-1 and TRBJ2-3; TRBD2 matches at 11 bases. The length of the CDR3 is 15 residues. With 4 bases clipped from V and 3 bases from J, the junction kept 4 bases outside the gene matches. Germline CDR1 is SGHRS and CDR2 is YFSETQ. Here the CDR3 DNA reads TGCGCCAGCAGCAGTTCTAGCGGGGGGACAGATACGCAGTATTTT. Protein: CASSSSSGGTDTQYF.

This chain uses TRBV14 with TRBJ1-5, with no clear D. V dropped 2 bases and J dropped 6 bases, with 8 bases sitting between them. The germline V gene has CDR1 SGHDN and CDR2 FVKESK. This CDR3 has 13 amino acids. The CDR3 sequence is CASSQIDGQPQHF. CDR3 DNA: TGTGCCAGCAGCCAAATAGACGGTCAGCCCCAGCATTTT. The full variable domain, in which reference TRBV14 and TRBJ1-5 provide the parts outside the CDR3, is EAGVTQFPSHSVIEKGQTVTLRCDPISGHDNLYWYRRVMGKEIKFLLHFVKESKQDESGMPNNRFLAERTGGTYSTLKVQPAELEDSGVYFCASSQIDGQPQHFGDGTRLSIL.

The chain links TRBV5-1 to TRBJ2-3; TRBD1 is a possible D gene (6 bases). CDR3 length: 13 amino acids. The ends were cut back, 3 bases at V and 6 bases at J, with 11 bases in the middle. Germline V gives CDR1 SGHRS, CDR2 YFSETQ. As DNA, the CDR3 is TGCGCCAGCAGCTCGCCAGGGGATGATACGCAGTATTTT. Translated: CASSSPGDDTQYF.

The chain couples TRBV5-1 to TRBJ2-2; the D gene is possibly TRBD1 (5 bases). The CDR3 sequence is 14 residues long. V lost 4 bases and J lost 0, with 7 bases in between. Germline loops: CDR1 SGHRS, CDR2 YFSETQ. The CDR3 here is CASSRGSNTGELFF. The CDR3 region has the DNA TGCGCCAGCAGCAGGGGCTCGAACACCGGGGAGCTGTTTTTT.

CDR3 residues: CASSLAVGTHTYEQYF. Here the CDR3 DNA reads TGTGCCAGCAGCTTGGCCGTAGGGACCCACACCTACGAGCAGTACTTC. V usage is TRBV5-4 and J usage is TRBJ2-7; D could derive from TRBD1 or TRBD2 (5 bases each). Germline values: CDR1 SGHNT, CDR2 YYREEE (reference sequence). Trimming took off 0 bases at V and 2 bases at J, with 15 bases between the two ends. CDR3 size: 16 residues.

V gene TRBV27 combines with J gene TRBJ2-5, with D possibly being TRBD1 (5 bases). CDR3 size: 13 residues. V lost 4 bases to trimming and J lost 4 bases, with 10 bases between them. The V gene's germline CDR1 is MNHEY and CDR2 SMNVEV (reference sequence). CDR3 in DNA: TGTGCCAGCAGTTCCACAGGCCCAGAGACCCAGTACTTC. This gives the protein CASSSTGPETQYF.

The chain recombines TRBV6-5 with TRBJ1-5; 7 bases agree with TRBD1. From germline, CDR1 is MNHEY and CDR2 SVGAGI. Germline trimming cut 5 bases from V and 5 bases from J; bases unmatched to any gene: 6. The CDR3 extends over 14 amino acids. The DNA for the CDR3 is TGTGCCAGCAGTGGCCAGGGGGTGTATCAGCCCCAGCATTTT. It codes for CASSGQGVYQPQHF.

V is TRBV19 and J is TRBJ2-7; the D is unclear. Germline V lookup: CDR1 LNHDA, CDR2 SQIVND (reference sequence). The CDR3 totals 14 residues. V lost 2 bases and J 1 base, leaving 9 bases between the germline ends. The CDR3 reads CASSISPGSYEQYF. The CDR3 DNA reads as TGTGCCAGTAGTATATCCCCAGGATCCTACGAGCAGTACTTC.

J is TRBJ2-2 and V is TRBV2; no definite D call. This CDR3 comprises 14 residues. Trimming shortened V by 6 bases and J by 4 bases, and 12 bases separated the two germline ends. Germline V gene lookup returns CDR1 SNHLY and CDR2 FYNNEI. CDR3 in DNA: TGTGCCAGCAGGGAGAACGACGTCACCGGGGAGCTGTTTTTT. It translates to CASRENDVTGELFF.

The V gene is TRBV18, the J gene TRBJ2-3; no clear D gene. Germline values: CDR1 KGHSH, CDR2 LQKENI. Trimming removed 3 bases at V and 0 bases at J, with 7 bases between. There are 14 residues in the CDR3. The CDR3 DNA reads as TGTGCCAGCTCACCCCTACCGAGCACAGATACGCAGTATTTT. It yields the protein CASSPLPSTDTQYF.

This clone was observed a single time. This chain links TRBV10-1 with TRBJ2-7; 7 positions agree with TRBD1. Trimming at V came to 3 bases and at J to 1 base, leaving 6 bases not matched to a gene. The CDR3 loop spans 15 amino acids. From germline, CDR1 is WNHNN and CDR2 SYGVQD (reference sequence). In nucleotides, the CDR3 is TGCGCCAGCAGTGACACCGGGACAGCTTCCTACGAGCAGTACTTC. Its protein is CASSDTGTASYEQYF.

The genes are TRBV5-1 and TRBJ2-5; no clear D. Germline assignment: CDR1 SGHRS and CDR2 YFSETQ. This CDR3 contains 14 residues. The ends were cut back, 4 bases at V and 5 bases at J, with 15 bases in the middle. CDR3 loop: CASSPQVLGETQYF. The DNA for the CDR3 is TGCGCCAGCAGCCCCCAGGTCTTGGGGGAGACCCAGTACTTC.

The CDR3 is CASSLIINEQFF. Written as DNA, the CDR3 is TGCGCCAGCAGCTTGATCATCAATGAGCAGTTCTTC. The J gene is TRBJ2-1, the V gene TRBV5-1; D gene uncertain. This CDR3 is built from 12 residues. With 1 base removed from V and 6 bases from J, the gap between germline ends came to 5 bases. Germline CDR1 is SGHRS and CDR2 is YFSETQ.

This clone has just one count. The chain is built from TRBV10-3 and TRBJ1-5, with unresolved D. V shed 2 bases and J shed 3 bases, with 14 bases lying between them. This CDR3 spans 16 amino acids. Germline V gene sequence: CDR1 ENHRY, CDR2 SYGVKD. CDR3 amino acids: CAISEEGVGINQPQHF. The CDR3 DNA is TGTGCCATCAGTGAGGAAGGAGTCGGGATCAATCAGCCCCAGCATTTT.

The chain couples TRBV2 to TRBJ1-5; tentative D call: TRBD1 (6 bases). Trimming shortened V by 0 bases and J by 7 bases, and 7 bases separated the two germline ends. CDR1 and CDR2 (germline): SNHLY, FYNNEI. This CDR3 is built from 13 residues. As DNA, the CDR3 is TGTGCCAGCAGTGAAGCGAGGGGGCAGCCCCAGCATTTT. Translation: CASSEARGQPQHF.

The V gene is TRBV11-2, the J gene TRBJ1-5; unclear D gene. The CDR3 has 12 amino acids. Germline loops: CDR1 SGHAT, CDR2 FQNNGV. V dropped 1 base and J dropped 11 bases, with 9 bases sitting between them. CDR3 amino acids: CASSLAFGTQHF. As DNA, the CDR3 is TGTGCCAGCAGCTTAGCATTCGGGACCCAGCATTTT.

The CDR3 nucleotides read TGCGCCAGCAGTCGGAACAGGCCGGCCCAATCCCTTACCAGGGCCGAGCAGTACTTC. The encoded protein is CASSRNRPAQSLTRAEQYF. This chain joins TRBV23-1 and TRBJ2-7; possible D gene TRBD1, 5 bases. TRBV23-1 qualifies as an ORF whose function is uncertain. The CDR3 length is 19 residues. Trimming cost V 4 bases and J 6 bases, with 31 bases left between them.

The gene calls are TRBV7-2 and TRBJ1-2; 8 bases agree with TRBD1. V lost 3 bases, J lost 5 bases, and 5 bases stayed unmatched. The germline V gene encodes CDR1 SGHTA and CDR2 FQGNSA. CDR3 length: 14 residues. Here the CDR3 reads CASSLDRVKYGYTF. In nucleotides, the CDR3 is TGTGCCAGCAGCTTGGACAGGGTTAAGTATGGCTACACCTTC.

In nucleotides, the CDR3 is TGTGCCAGCAGTCCCGGGACAGGGGGATCCTACGAGCAGTACTTC. It codes for CASSPGTGGSYEQYF. J is TRBJ2-7 and V is TRBV6-5; 11 bases agree with TRBD1. This CDR3 has 15 amino acids. J gave up 1 base and V 5 bases, and 4 bases lay outside the gene matches. The V gene's germline CDR1 is MNHEY and CDR2 SVGAGI.

This sequence joins TRBV27 and TRBJ2-1; no firm D call. The germline V gene encodes CDR1 MNHEY and CDR2 SMNVEV (reference sequence). The CDR3 loop spans 14 amino acids. Trimming took 6 bases from V and 6 from J, leaving 15 bases between them. CDR3 nucleotides: TGTGCCAGCAGCCGGGTCGATGATTCCAATGAGCAGTTCTTC. Protein product: CASSRVDDSNEQFF.